Below are 9 T cell receptor beta chains sequenced from a single sample in a study of T cells in Graves' hyperthyroidism and ophthalmopathy. Researchers amplified the TCR beta CDR3 regions from RNA transcripts. During a first-round RT-PCR of the TCR CDR3, the HTBI primer set was used. TCRdb re-called the multiplex PCR reads through MiXCR, storing one row per CDR3 protein. The table lists roughly 500,000 distinct CDR3 sequences, roughly 13% of them singletons. Sample: blood. These receptors were taken from a woman in her thirties with Graves' hyperthyroidism that later progressed to Graves' ophthalmopathy.

This clonotype showed up just a few times. The chain carries TRBV19 and TRBJ2-1; TRBD2 aligns across 7 bases. CDR3 size: 15 residues. V lost 2 bases to trimming and J lost 3 bases; unmatched junction nucleotides: 4. The germline gives CDR1 LNHDA, CDR2 SQIVND (reference sequence). The CDR3 DNA reads TGTGCCAGTAGTATAAGCGGGATTGTCTACAATGAGCAGTTCTTC. As protein: CASSISGIVYNEQFF.

This clonotype was seen repeatedly, ten times or more. In DNA, the CDR3 is TGCGCCAGCTCCGAGATCCCTCAGCCCCAGCATTTT. It yields the protein CASSEIPQPQHF. V is TRBV10-2 and J is TRBJ1-5; D unresolved. The CDR3 has 12 residues. The germline gives CDR1 WSHSY, CDR2 SAAADI. The V end lost 8 bases, the J end lost 6 bases, and 11 bases lay between the germline ends.

The V call is TRBV4-3, the J call TRBJ2-2, with D possibly matching TRBD2 (6 bases). Trimming took 0 bases from V and 6 from J, leaving 14 bases between them. The CDR3 has 16 residues. Per germline, CDR1 LGHNA and CDR2 YSLEER. This chain's CDR3 is CASSQDTGASPGELFF. For the CDR3, the DNA is TGCGCCAGCAGCCAAGATACGGGAGCAAGCCCCGGGGAGCTGTTTTTT.

This clonotype was observed a few times. This sequence joins TRBV5-1 and TRBJ2-1, with 9 bases lining up with TRBD1. Germline V gives CDR1 SGHRS, CDR2 YFSETQ. V gave up 4 bases and J gave up 5 bases; unmatched junction bases: 16. The CDR3 spans 18 residues. CDR3: CASSPYGTGNGIDNEQFF. CDR3 nucleotide sequence: TGCGCCAGCAGCCCCTACGGGACAGGGAATGGAATCGACAATGAGCAGTTCTTC.

This clonotype was counted ten times or more. The chain joins TRBV6-2 or TRBV6-3 to TRBJ2-1, with a weak D call TRBD2 (6 bases). Germline V lookup: CDR1 MNHEY, CDR2 SVGEGT. The length of the CDR3 is 13 residues. The germline V and J ends were trimmed by 4 bases and 6 bases, with 10 bases remaining between them. CDR3 DNA sequence: TGTGCCAGCAGTTGGAGGGCTGGCAATGAGCAGTTCTTC. As protein: CASSWRAGNEQFF.

The chain joins TRBV6-5 to TRBJ1-1; D uncertain. Germline V CDR1 and CDR2: MNHEY, SVGAGI. V was cut by 2 bases and J by 3 bases, with 7 bases left in between. CDR3 length equals 13 residues. The DNA of the CDR3 is TGTGCCAGCAGTTACGTGCGGGACACTGAAGCTTTCTTT. Translating it yields CASSYVRDTEAFF.

This clonotype has at least ten counts. The chain uses TRBV7-2 and TRBJ2-7; D is possibly TRBD2 (6 bases). V was clipped by 2 bases and J by 4 bases, with 18 bases between them. The CDR3 contains 16 residues. Looked up from germline, CDR1 is SGHTA and CDR2 is FQGNSA. This CDR3 reads CASSLSVGGLSYEQYF. In DNA form, the CDR3 reads TGTGCCAGCAGCTTATCAGTAGGCGGACTATCATACGAGCAGTACTTC. The full variable domain, rest sourced from reference TRBV7-2 and TRBJ2-7, is GAGVSQSPSNKVTEKGKDVELRCDPISGHTALYWYRQSLGQGLEFLIYFQGNSAPDKSGLPSDRFSAERTGGSVSTLTIQRTQQEDSAVYLCASSLSVGGLSYEQYFGPGTRLTVT.

The table lists this clonotype with many counts. The V and J genes are TRBV28 and TRBJ1-1; no definite D call. The ends were cut back, 3 bases at V and 9 bases at J, with 11 bases in the middle. Germline V gives CDR1 MDHEN, CDR2 SYDVKM. This CDR3 comprises 12 residues. The chain's CDR3 is CASSLYAAKAFF. Here the CDR3 DNA reads TGTGCCAGCAGTTTGTACGCAGCTAAAGCTTTCTTT.

This clonotype was picked up many times. The chain uses TRBV11-3 and TRBJ2-1; 11 bases align to TRBD1. This CDR3 is 15 amino acids long. V lost 6 bases to trimming and J lost 8 bases; unmatched junction nucleotides: 9. Looked up from germline, CDR1 is SGHNT and CDR2 is YENEEA. CDR3 DNA sequence: TGTGCCAGCAGGTTCGGGACAGGGGGAGGCGATGAGCAGTTCTTC. Translating it yields CASRFGTGGGDEQFF.